These 23 T cell receptor beta chains came from one sample sequenced in a study of CD4+ T cells in melanoma. Produced via immunoSEQ multiplex PCR; TCRdb's table is partial and in-frame only. The sample includes some 50,000 clones, 89% of them seen just once. What was sequenced was peripheral blood. Receptor source: a human donor with melanoma.

The gene calls are TRBV7-9 and TRBJ1-1; 10 positions match TRBD1. Trimming took 5 bases from V and 4 from J; bases not matched to a gene: 1. Per the germline V gene, CDR1 is SEHNR and CDR2 is FQNEAQ (reference sequence). CDR3 size: 13 residues. As DNA, the CDR3 is TGTGCCAGCAGCGGACAGGGGGGCACTGAAGCTTTCTTT. It is translated as CASSGQGGTEAFF.

The rearrangement links TRBV19 to TRBJ1-2, with 12 bases identical to TRBD1. After removal of 6 bases from V and 4 bases from J, the junction contained 12 bases not matched to a gene. Germline CDR1 reads LNHDA; CDR2 reads SQIVND (reference sequence). The CDR3 is made up of 17 amino acids. The CDR3 DNA reads as TGTGCCAGTAGATCTCGGGACAGGGGGCTTAAACCCTATGGCTACACCTTC. Protein: CASRSRDRGLKPYGYTF.

The chain joins TRBV14 to TRBJ1-2; D not resolved. Germline CDR1 reads SGHDN; CDR2 reads FVKESK. The CDR3 totals 15 residues. The V gene lost 4 bases and the J gene lost 2 bases, with 14 bases spanning the gap. The CDR3 reads CASSLNEKPNYGYTF. The CDR3, as DNA: TGTGCCAGCAGCCTGAATGAGAAACCCAACTATGGCTACACCTTC. The variable domain in full, with the rest retrieved from reference TRBV14 and TRBJ1-2, is EAGVTQFPSHSVIEKGQTVTLRCDPISGHDNLYWYRRVMGKEIKFLLHFVKESKQDESGMPNNRFLAERTGGTYSTLKVQPAELEDSGVYFCASSLNEKPNYGYTFGSGTRLTVV.

This chain links TRBV6-5 with TRBJ1-1; D is unresolved. The V end was cut by 8 bases, the J end by 10 bases, with 14 bases between. CDR1 and CDR2 from the germline V gene are MNHEY and SVGAGI. The CDR3 runs to 11 residues. CDR3 loop: CASQLAEVAFF. The DNA of the CDR3 is TGTGCCAGCCAGTTAGCGGAGGTAGCTTTCTTT.

The chain employs TRBV7-9 and TRBJ1-2; 11 bases align to TRBD1. This CDR3 is 16 amino acids long. Germline assignment: CDR1 SEHNR and CDR2 FQNEAQ (reference sequence). V shed 5 bases and J 1 base; nucleotides not matched to a gene: 6. The CDR3 coding sequence is TGTGCCAGCAGCAAAGGGACAGGGGGATATAACTATGGCTACACCTTC. Its translation: CASSKGTGGYNYGYTF.

The chain recombines TRBV9 with TRBJ2-7, with TRBD2 matching over 11 bases. Germline V gene data show CDR1 as SGDLS and CDR2 as YYNGEE. The CDR3 is made up of 17 amino acids. The V gene end was trimmed by 0 bases and the J gene end by 6 bases; junction bases not matched to a gene: 11. This CDR3 reads CASSVDRASGGTGEQYF. The CDR3 DNA is TGTGCCAGCAGCGTAGACAGGGCTAGCGGGGGGACGGGCGAGCAGTACTTC.

In this sample, this clone turned up once. The chain uses TRBV7-3 and TRBJ1-4, with no clear D. This CDR3 region has 14 residues. Germline V CDR1 and CDR2: SGHTA, FQGTGA. Trimming pared 3 bases from V and 4 bases from J, leaving 9 bases between. The CDR3, as DNA: TGTGCCAGCAGCTTTGGCGGAAGTAATGAAAAACTGTTTTTT. Amino acid sequence: CASSFGGSNEKLFF.

The V and J genes are TRBV6-5 and TRBJ2-7; D perhaps matches TRBD1 (6 bases). Germline CDR1 is MNHEY and CDR2 is SVGAGI. The CDR3 runs 14 residues. V lost 4 bases, J lost 4 bases, and 14 bases lay in between. The CDR3: CASSSGQLSYEQYF. The CDR3 region has the DNA TGTGCCAGCAGTTCCGGACAGCTGTCTTACGAGCAGTACTTC.

This chain connects TRBV4-2 to TRBJ1-2, with 7 bases fitting TRBD1. V lost 1 base, J lost 7 bases, and 9 bases stayed unmatched. Per germline, CDR1 LGHNA and CDR2 YNFKEQ. This CDR3 contains 15 residues. The DNA of the CDR3 is TGTGCCAGCAGCCAAGGTAGAGGGGGCGCGTTTGGCTACACCTTC. This translates into CASSQGRGGAFGYTF.

The CDR3 DNA is TGCGCCAGCAGCTTGGCCGATACGCAGTATTTT. Translating it yields CASSLADTQYF. The chain has TRBV5-1 and TRBJ2-3, with unresolved D. Germline V CDR1 and CDR2: SGHRS, YFSETQ. CDR3 length equals 11 residues. Trimming stripped 0 bases from V and 6 bases from J, with 2 bases between.

The CDR3 is CASSLRAGILYEQYF. CDR3 coding DNA: TGTGCCAGCAGCTTACGAGCCGGAATACTATACGAGCAGTACTTC. The chain couples TRBV13 to TRBJ2-7; D is unresolved. CDR1 and CDR2 (germline): PRHDT, FYEKMQ (reference sequence). CDR3 length equals 15 residues. V lost 2 bases and J lost 4, with 15 bases in between. The full variable domain, completed using reference TRBV13 and TRBJ2-7, is AAGVIQSPRHLIKEKRETATLKCYPIPRHDTVYWYQQGPGQDPQFLISFYEKMQSDKGSIPDRFSAQQFSDYHSELNMSSLELGDSALYFCASSLRAGILYEQYFGPGTRLTVT.

The chain has TRBV10-3 and TRBJ2-2; 7 bases are shared with TRBD1. The CDR3 runs 13 residues. With 4 bases clipped from V and 7 bases from J, the junction kept 3 bases outside the gene matches. Germline V lookup: CDR1 ENHRY, CDR2 SYGVKD. CDR3 loop: CAISGTGRGELFF. DNA for the CDR3: TGTGCCATCAGTGGGACAGGCCGCGGGGAGCTGTTTTTT.

The V and J genes are TRBV30 and TRBJ2-1; D remains ambiguous. V was trimmed by 2 bases and J by 3 bases, leaving 5 bases between them. The CDR3 spans 12 residues. Germline values: CDR1 GTSNPN, CDR2 SVGIG (reference sequence). Written as DNA, the CDR3 is TGTGCCTGGAGTCTCAACTACAATGAGCAGTTCTTC. It yields the protein CAWSLNYNEQFF.

This CDR3 reads CASSLEGSGQRYGYTF. The CDR3 DNA reads TGCGCCAGCAGCTTGGAGGGTAGCGGACAGAGATATGGCTACACCTTC. The gene calls are TRBV5-1 and TRBJ1-2; D perhaps matches TRBD1 (6 bases). The CDR3 loop spans 16 amino acids. In germline, CDR1 is SGHRS, CDR2 YFSETQ. V was pared by 0 bases and J by 5 bases, with 17 bases between.

The V and J genes are TRBV7-9 and TRBJ2-3, with 8 bases fitting TRBD1. Germline CDR1 reads SEHNR; CDR2 reads FQNEAQ (reference sequence). V lost 2 bases and J lost 5; bases outside the gene matches: 0. CDR3 length: 13 residues. DNA of the CDR3: TGTGCCAGCAGCTTAACAGGGGGAGATACGCAGTATTTT. It is translated as CASSLTGGDTQYF.

The chain is built from TRBV7-3 and TRBJ2-7; 8 bases map to TRBD1. This CDR3 comprises 12 residues. Unmatched junction bases numbered 1, after V lost 4 bases and J lost 5 bases. Looked up from germline, CDR1 is SGHTA and CDR2 is FQGTGA. CDR3 protein: CASSSGGHEQYF. CDR3 coding DNA: TGTGCCAGCAGCTCAGGGGGCCACGAGCAGTACTTC.

The chain carries TRBV6-9 and TRBJ2-7; 11 bases align to TRBD2. The CDR3 length is 16 residues. The V and J ends lost 2 bases and 7 bases, in that order; junction bases with no gene match: 10. Germline loops: CDR1 MNHGY, CDR2 SVAAGI. The CDR3 coding sequence is TGTGCCAGCAGTTATCATGGGACTAGCGGCTGTCTGGAGCAGTACTTC. This encodes CASSYHGTSGCLEQYF.

This clone was seen only a few times. The chain employs TRBV6-5 and TRBJ1-1; no reliable D call. V gave up 0 bases and J gave up 3 bases, with 5 bases separating them. Germline values: CDR1 MNHEY, CDR2 SVGAGI. The CDR3 has 13 residues. The CDR3 spells CASSYSTYTEAFF. The CDR3 DNA sequence: TGTGCCAGCAGTTACTCCACTTACACTGAAGCTTTCTTT.

This sequence joins TRBV4-1 and TRBJ2-7; 8 bases line up with TRBD1. The ends lost 4 bases at V and 0 bases at J; junction bases unmatched: 2. The germline V gene encodes CDR1 MGHRA and CDR2 YSYEKL. The length of the CDR3 is 14 residues. The CDR3 loop is CASSPQGASYEQYF. DNA for the CDR3: TGCGCCAGCAGCCCTCAGGGGGCCTCCTACGAGCAGTACTTC.

The V call is TRBV6-1, the J call TRBJ2-1, with D possibly TRBD1 on 5 matching bases. Between the trimmed V and J ends, which lost 4 bases and 0 bases, there was a span of 10 bases. This CDR3 is built from 15 residues. The germline gives CDR1 MNHNS, CDR2 SASEGT. Written as DNA, the CDR3 is TGTGCCAGCAGTGTCGGACATTACTCCTACAATGAGCAGTTCTTC. Translated, it gives CASSVGHYSYNEQFF.

The genes are TRBV19 and TRBJ2-1; D unclear. The CDR3 loop spans 14 amino acids. Germline V gene lookup returns CDR1 LNHDA and CDR2 SQIVND (reference sequence). Between the trimmed V and J ends, which lost 5 bases and 10 bases, there was a span of 18 bases. The CDR3 DNA reads TGTGCCAGTAGTCCTCCCCCGGGCGGTGAAGAGCAGTTCTTC. It specifies CASSPPPGGEEQFF.

This chain links TRBV5-6 with TRBJ1-1; 7 bases fit TRBD1. Germline V gene lookup returns CDR1 SGHDT and CDR2 YYEEEE. V shed 2 bases and J 4 bases; nucleotides not matched to a gene: 2. The CDR3 is made up of 13 amino acids. The CDR3 protein is CASSLSGGTEAFF. CDR3 in DNA: TGTGCCAGCAGCTTATCAGGGGGCACTGAAGCTTTCTTT. Using reference TRBV5-6 and TRBJ1-1 for the parts outside the CDR3, the full variable domain is DAGVTQSPTHLIKTRGQQVTLRCSPKSGHDTVSWYQQALGQGPQFIFQYYEEEERQRGNFPDRFSGHQFPNYSSELNVNALLLGDSALYLCASSLSGGTEAFFGQGTRLTVV.

This chain uses TRBV19 with TRBJ2-7; 10 bases match TRBD1. V shed 5 bases and J 1 base; nucleotides not matched to a gene: 5. The CDR3 consists of 15 residues. Germline CDR1 and CDR2: LNHDA and SQIVND (reference sequence). CDR3 in DNA: TGTGCCAGTAGTGCACGGGACAGGGGTTCCTACGAGCAGTACTTC. Translating gives CASSARDRGSYEQYF.